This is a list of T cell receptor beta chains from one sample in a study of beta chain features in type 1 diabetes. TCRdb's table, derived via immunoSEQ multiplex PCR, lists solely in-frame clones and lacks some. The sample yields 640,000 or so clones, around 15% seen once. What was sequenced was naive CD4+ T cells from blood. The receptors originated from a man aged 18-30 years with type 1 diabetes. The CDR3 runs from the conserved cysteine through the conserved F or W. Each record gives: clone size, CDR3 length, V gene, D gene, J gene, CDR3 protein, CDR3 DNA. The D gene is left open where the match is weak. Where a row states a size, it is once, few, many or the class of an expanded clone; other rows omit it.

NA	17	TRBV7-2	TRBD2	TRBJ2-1	CASSLRLAGGTYNEQFF	TGTGCCAGCAGCTTAAGGCTAGCGGGGGGGACCTACAATGAGCAGTTCTTC
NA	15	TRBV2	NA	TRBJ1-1	CASSEFGVSSTEAFF	TGTGCCAGCAGTGAATTCGGGGTGTCGAGCACTGAAGCTTTCTTT
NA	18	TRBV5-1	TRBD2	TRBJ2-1	CASSLGLAVKSSYNEQFF	TGCGCCAGCAGCCTGGGACTAGCGGTCAAGAGCTCCTACAATGAGCAGTTCTTC
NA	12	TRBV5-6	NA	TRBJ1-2	CASSLNSYGYTF	TGTGCCAGCAGCTTGAATAGCTATGGCTACACCTTC
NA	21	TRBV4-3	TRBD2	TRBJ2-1	CASSQDPQSRGLAYRYNEQFF	TGCGCCAGCAGCCAAGATCCCCAATCCCGAGGACTAGCCTACCGCTACAATGAGCAGTTCTTC
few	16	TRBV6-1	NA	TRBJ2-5	CASSVLWRATQETQYF	TGTGCCAGCAGTGTGCTCTGGCGGGCTACGCAAGAGACCCAGTACTTC
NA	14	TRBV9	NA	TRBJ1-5	CASSVGAGNQPQHF	TGTGCCAGCAGCGTAGGGGCAGGGAATCAGCCCCAGCATTTT
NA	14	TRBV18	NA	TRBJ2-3	CASSPTGQGDTQYF	TGTGCCAGCTCACCAACAGGGCAAGGAGATACGCAGTATTTT
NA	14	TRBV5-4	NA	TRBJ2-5	CASSLASAGETQYF	TGTGCCAGCAGCTTGGCGTCTGCTGGAGAGACCCAGTACTTC
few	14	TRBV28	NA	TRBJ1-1	CASSLGQANTEAFF	TGTGCCAGCAGTTTGGGCCAGGCGAACACTGAAGCTTTCTTT
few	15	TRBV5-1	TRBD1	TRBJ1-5	CASSLGEDRAQPQHF	TGCGCCAGCAGCTTGGGCGAAGACAGGGCGCAGCCCCAGCATTTT
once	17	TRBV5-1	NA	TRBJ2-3	CASSLARDSRLADTQYF	TGCGCCAGCAGCTTGGCCCGGGACTCCCGTTTGGCAGATACGCAGTATTTT
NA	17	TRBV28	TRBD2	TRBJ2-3	CASSRTSGGLGTDTQYF	TGTGCCAGCAGCCGGACTAGCGGGGGCCTCGGGACAGATACGCAGTATTTT
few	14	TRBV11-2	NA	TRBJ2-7	CASSPGTIPREQYF	TGTGCCAGCAGCCCCGGGACGATACCTCGGGAGCAGTACTTC
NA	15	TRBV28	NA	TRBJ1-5	CASSSHGEGNQPQHF	TGTGCCAGCAGTTCCCACGGGGAGGGCAATCAGCCCCAGCATTTT
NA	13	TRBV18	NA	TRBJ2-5	CASSPLSQETQYF	TGTGCCAGCTCACCGCTCTCCCAAGAGACCCAGTACTTC
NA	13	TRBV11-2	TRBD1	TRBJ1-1	CAISLRGPTEAFF	TGTGCCATTTCACTCAGGGGGCCCACTGAAGCTTTCTTT
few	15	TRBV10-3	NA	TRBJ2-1	CAISSGESSYNEQFF	TGTGCCATCTCAAGTGGGGAGAGCTCCTACAATGAGCAGTTCTTC
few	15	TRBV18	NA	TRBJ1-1	CASSPPSKPTVGAFF	TGTGCCAGCTCACCACCCAGCAAGCCGACGGTCGGAGCTTTCTTT
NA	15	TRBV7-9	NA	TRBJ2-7	CASSSYEDSSYEQYF	TGTGCCAGCAGCTCATACGAGGACAGCTCCTACGAGCAGTACTTC
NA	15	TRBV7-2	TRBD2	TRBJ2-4	CASRETSGSQGIQYF	TGTGCCAGCAGAGAGACTAGCGGGAGTCAGGGCATTCAGTACTTC
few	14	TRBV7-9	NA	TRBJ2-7	CASSTRGTEYEQYF	TGTGCCAGCAGCACCCGCGGGACTGAGTACGAGCAGTACTTC
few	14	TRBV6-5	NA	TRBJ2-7	CASRLTTPGVEQYF	TGTGCCAGCAGACTTACGACCCCCGGGGTCGAGCAGTACTTC
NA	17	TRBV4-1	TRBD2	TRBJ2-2	CASSQRSLGEGTGELFF	TGCGCCAGCAGCCAAAGATCATTGGGGGAGGGCACCGGGGAGCTGTTTTTT
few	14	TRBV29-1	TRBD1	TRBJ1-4	CSVGGGSTNEKLFF	TGCAGCGTTGGAGGGGGCTCAACTAATGAAAAACTGTTTTTT
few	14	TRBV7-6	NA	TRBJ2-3	CASSFQSSTDTQYF	TGTGCCAGCAGCTTCCAGTCTAGCACAGATACGCAGTATTTT
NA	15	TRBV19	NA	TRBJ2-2	CASSGGEAGTGELFF	TGTGCCAGTAGCGGCGGCGAAGCGGGTACCGGGGAGCTGTTTTTT
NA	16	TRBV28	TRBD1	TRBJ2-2	CASSLEGQANTGELFF	TGTGCCAGCAGTTTAGAAGGACAGGCGAACACCGGGGAGCTGTTTTTT
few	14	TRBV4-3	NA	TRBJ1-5	CASSQEYSVEPQHF	TGCGCCAGCAGCCAAGAATACTCGGTAGAGCCCCAGCATTTT
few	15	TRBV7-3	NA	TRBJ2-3	CASSLNNAVADTQYF	TGTGCCAGCAGCTTAAACAATGCAGTGGCAGATACGCAGTATTTT
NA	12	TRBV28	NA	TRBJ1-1	CASRNMNTEAFF	TGTGCCAGCAGGAACATGAACACTGAAGCTTTCTTT
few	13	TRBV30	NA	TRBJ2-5	CALGENDPRRQYF	TGTGCCTTGGGGGAAAACGACCCGAGGAGGCAGTACTTC
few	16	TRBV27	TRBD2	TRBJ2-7	CASSRTPGGSVYEQYF	TGTGCCAGCAGCCGTACCCCGGGAGGGTCGGTCTACGAGCAGTACTTC
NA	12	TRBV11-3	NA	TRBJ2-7	CASSLGNHEQYF	TGTGCCAGCAGCTTAGGGAACCACGAGCAGTACTTC
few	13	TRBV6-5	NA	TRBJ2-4	CATAFDRKNIQYF	TGTGCCACCGCATTCGACAGAAAAAACATTCAGTACTTC
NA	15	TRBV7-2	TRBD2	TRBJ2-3	CASSGLAGVTDTQYF	TGTGCCAGCAGTGGACTAGCGGGAGTGACAGATACGCAGTATTTT
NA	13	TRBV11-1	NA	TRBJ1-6	CASSLAQNSPLHF	TGTGCCAGCAGCTTAGCCCAGAATTCACCCCTCCACTTT
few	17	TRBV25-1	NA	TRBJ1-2	CASSEKGGTLSRYGYTF	TGTGCCAGCAGTGAAAAGGGCGGGACACTAAGCCGGTATGGCTACACCTTC
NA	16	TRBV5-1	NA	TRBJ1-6	CASSWALGGRNSPLHF	TGCGCCAGCAGCTGGGCCCTCGGGGGAAGAAATTCACCCCTCCACTTT
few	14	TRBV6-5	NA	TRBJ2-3	CASSYSHRRDTQYF	TGTGCCAGCAGTTACTCGCACAGGAGGGATACGCAGTATTTT
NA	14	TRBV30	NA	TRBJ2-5	CAWRLGGHQETQYF	TGTGCCTGGAGGCTGGGGGGGCATCAAGAGACCCAGTACTTC
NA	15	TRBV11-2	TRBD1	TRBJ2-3	CASSLRQGVTDTQYF	TGTGCCAGCAGCTTGAGACAGGGGGTCACAGATACGCAGTATTTT
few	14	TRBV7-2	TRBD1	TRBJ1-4	CASSRQGQGEKLFF	TGTGCCAGCAGTCGACAGGGGCAAGGGGAAAAACTGTTTTTT
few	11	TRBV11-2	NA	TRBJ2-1	CASSLPTEQFF	TGTGCCAGCAGCTTACCGACTGAGCAGTTCTTC
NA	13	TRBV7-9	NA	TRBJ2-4	CASSLTTDNIQYF	TGTGCCAGCAGCTTAACAACGGACAACATTCAGTACTTC
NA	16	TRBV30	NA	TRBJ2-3	CAIGRGPSASTDTQYF	TGTGCCATTGGACGAGGGCCTAGCGCCAGCACAGATACGCAGTATTTT
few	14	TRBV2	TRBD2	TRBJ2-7	CATVLAGSSYEQYF	TGTGCCACTGTATTAGCGGGGAGCTCCTACGAGCAGTACTTC